This T cell receptor (beta chain) was sequenced during a study of blood T cell repertoires in COVID-19. Study overall: PBMCs, B-cell-depleted T cells, or T cells provided the cDNA or gDNA that made up the material.

This CDR3 is 17 amino acids long. The repertoire was sequenced with immunoSEQ multiplex PCR; TCRdb's copy has only in-frame clones and lacks some. Here the sample spans around 200,000 clones, under 90% being singletons. The chain links TRBV21-1 to TRBJ2-2; the table names TRBD2, a call not compared with the DNA. TRBV21-1 corresponds to a pseudogene. The specimen sequenced was peripheral blood. The source of this sequence is a man aged 80 or over with acute or convalescent COVID-19. The CDR3 is CASSKRSGRKNTGELFF. The CDR3, as DNA: TGTGCCAGCAGCAAGAGGAGCGGGAGAAAAAACACCGGGGAGCTGTTTTTT.